This TCR beta chain stems from a study of T-cell memory formation after mild COVID-19. Overall study context: TCR clusters were largely donor specific.

With constant-segment primers, 5'RACE yielded cDNA libraries of TCR alpha and TCR beta that carried sample barcodes and UMIs. Each CDR3 protein is one row after TCRdb ran MiXCR on the 5' RACE reads. The table records 450,000 to 700,000 distinct CDR3 sequences, under 20% of them present only once. Germline CDR1 reads SGHTA; CDR2 reads FQGNSA. There are 14 residues in the CDR3. V lost 5 bases to trimming and J lost 1 base, with 11 bases between them. The sample was PBMCs or a T cell subset sorted from them (not recorded which). The genes are TRBV7-2 and TRBJ1-1; TRBD1 might be the D (5 bases). This clonotype originated in an adult woman who had mild COVID-19 (a few samples of this study predate the infection). Cell type and time point are not known. CDR3 DNA sequence: TGTGCCAGCAGCCCCCGGGGGGGGAACACTGAAGCTTTCTTT. Encoded protein: CASSPRGGNTEAFF.